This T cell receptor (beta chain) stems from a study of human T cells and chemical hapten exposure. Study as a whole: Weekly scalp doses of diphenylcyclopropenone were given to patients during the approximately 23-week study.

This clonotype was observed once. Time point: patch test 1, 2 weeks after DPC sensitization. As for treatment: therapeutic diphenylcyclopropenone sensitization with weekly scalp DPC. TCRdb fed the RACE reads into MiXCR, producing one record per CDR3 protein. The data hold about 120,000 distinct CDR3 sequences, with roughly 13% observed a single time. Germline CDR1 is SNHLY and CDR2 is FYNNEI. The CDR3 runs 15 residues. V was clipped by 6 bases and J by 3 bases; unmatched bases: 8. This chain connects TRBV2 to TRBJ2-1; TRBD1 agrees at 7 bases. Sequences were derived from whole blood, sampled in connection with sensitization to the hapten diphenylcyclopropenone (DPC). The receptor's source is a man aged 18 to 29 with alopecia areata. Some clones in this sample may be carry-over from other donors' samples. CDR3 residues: CASRETGIRYNEQFF. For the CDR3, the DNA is TGTGCCAGCAGGGAGACAGGGATCCGCTACAATGAGCAGTTCTTC.